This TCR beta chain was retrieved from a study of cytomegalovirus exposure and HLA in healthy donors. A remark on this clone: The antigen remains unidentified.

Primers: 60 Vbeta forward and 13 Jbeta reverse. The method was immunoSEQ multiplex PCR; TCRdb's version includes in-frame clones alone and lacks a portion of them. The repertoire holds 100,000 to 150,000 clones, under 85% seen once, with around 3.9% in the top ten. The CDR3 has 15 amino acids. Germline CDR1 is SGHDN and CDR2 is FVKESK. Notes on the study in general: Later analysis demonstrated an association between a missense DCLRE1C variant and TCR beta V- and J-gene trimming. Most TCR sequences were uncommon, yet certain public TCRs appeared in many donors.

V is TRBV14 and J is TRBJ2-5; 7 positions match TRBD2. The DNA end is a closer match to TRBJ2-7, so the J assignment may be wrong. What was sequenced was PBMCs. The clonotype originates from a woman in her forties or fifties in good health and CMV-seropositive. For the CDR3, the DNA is TGTGCCAGCAGCCAAGTTTTTGGGACTACATACGAGCAGTACTTC. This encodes CASSQVFGTTYEQYF.